Listed here are 28 T cell receptor beta chains from one sample, sequenced in a study of molecular identifiers for immune sequencing clone quantification. TCRdb called the PCR reads again in MiXCR, with one record for every CDR3 protein. The table records about 500,000 distinct CDR3 sequences, about 20% of them present only once. Sequenced: naive CD8+ T cells from blood, with Jurkat cell RNA spiked in. Stated subset: FACS-sorted CD8+CD4-CCR7+CD45RA+ naive T cells. These TCRs come from a human donor in good health. Some libraries in this study had Jurkat cell RNA spiked in.

This clonotype was seen only a few times. J is TRBJ2-5 and V is TRBV25-1, with D maybe TRBD1 (6 bases). The CDR3 runs 16 residues. The V gene lost 4 bases and the J gene lost 5 bases, with 20 bases spanning the gap. Germline V gene data show CDR1 as MGHDK and CDR2 as SYGVNS. The CDR3 reads CASSVGRSGEWETQYF. The CDR3 DNA reads TGTGCCAGCAGTGTCGGACGGTCAGGGGAATGGGAGACCCAGTACTTC.

The V and J genes are TRBV11-2 and TRBJ2-7; D tentatively reads TRBD1 or TRBD2 (6 bases each). V was cut by 1 base and J by 0 bases, with 10 bases left in between. CDR3 length: 15 residues. Germline loops: CDR1 SGHAT, CDR2 FQNNGV. The CDR3 loop reads CASSLGGALSYEQYF. The CDR3 DNA reads as TGTGCCAGCAGCTTAGGGGGGGCCCTCTCCTACGAGCAGTACTTC.

This clonotype occurred many times. The gene calls are TRBV12-3 or TRBV12-4 and TRBJ1-4, with no clear D. The CDR3 has 16 amino acids. With 8 bases removed from V and 5 bases from J, the gap between germline ends came to 21 bases. This chain's CDR3 is CASRLVVIGVNEKLFF. As DNA, the CDR3 is TGTGCCAGCCGCCTAGTAGTGATCGGGGTAAATGAAAAACTGTTTTTT.

This sequence joins TRBV27 and TRBJ2-7; TRBD2 matches 11 bases. The CDR3 is 14 amino acids. The V segment lost 7 bases and the J segment 3 bases; nucleotides outside the gene matches: 5. Germline V gene data show CDR1 as MNHEY and CDR2 as SMNVEV (reference sequence). The CDR3 protein is CASKPLAGDYEQYF. The CDR3 DNA reads as TGTGCCAGCAAGCCACTAGCGGGAGACTACGAGCAGTACTTC.

This clonotype showed up many times. The V call is TRBV18, the J call TRBJ2-7, with D perhaps given as TRBD1 or TRBD2 (5 bases each). This CDR3 is 15 amino acids long. Germline assignment: CDR1 KGHSH and CDR2 LQKENI. Trimming shortened V by 8 bases and J by 3 bases, and 20 bases separated the two germline ends. The CDR3 DNA reads TGTGCCAGCAGCCCGCCGGGGTCTGGGGGCTACGAGCAGTACTTC. This encodes CASSPPGSGGYEQYF.

On this clonotype itself: A single base separates this from a much larger clone, so it may be a read error. J is TRBJ2-3 and V is TRBV11-2, with D perhaps matching TRBD1 (5 bases). Germline loops: CDR1 SGHAT, CDR2 FQNNGV. The CDR3 loop spans 13 amino acids. CDR3 region: CASRPTVQDAQYF. CDR3 DNA: TGTGCCAGCAGACCGACAGTCCAAGATGCGCAGTATTTT.

The genes are TRBV4-3 and TRBJ2-2; TRBD2 matches 13 bases. Trimming at V came to 0 bases and at J to 4 bases, leaving 2 bases not matched to a gene. The germline V gene encodes CDR1 LGHNA and CDR2 YSLEER. The CDR3 covers 17 residues. The CDR3 sequence is CASSQERLAGGTGELFF. CDR3 sequence (DNA): TGCGCCAGCAGCCAAGAGAGACTAGCGGGAGGCACCGGGGAGCTGTTTTTT.

This chain joins TRBV6-2 or TRBV6-3 and TRBJ1-1; D remains unclear. The CDR3 is 14 residues long. Looked up from germline, CDR1 is MNHEY and CDR2 is SVGEGT. V shed 2 bases and J shed 7 bases, with 14 bases lying between them. DNA of the CDR3: TGTGCCAGCAGTTACCAGAACGGACGGGGTGAAGCTTTCTTT. It codes for CASSYQNGRGEAFF.

The rearrangement uses TRBV7-9 and TRBJ2-7, with D tentatively TRBD1 (6 bases). With 4 bases removed from V and 7 bases from J, the gap between germline ends came to 11 bases. CDR1 SEHNR and CDR2 FQNEAQ come from the germline V gene (reference sequence). The length of the CDR3 is 12 residues. CDR3 in amino acids: CASSSGVGEQYF. In DNA form, the CDR3 reads TGTGCCAGCAGCTCAGGGGTAGGGGAGCAGTACTTC.

This clonotype was observed many times. The chain is built from TRBV20-1 and TRBJ2-7; tentative D call: TRBD1 (6 bases). V was trimmed by 2 bases and J by 2 bases, leaving 13 bases between them. The V gene's germline CDR1 is DFQATT and CDR2 SNEGSKA (reference sequence). This CDR3 spans 14 amino acids. CDR3 amino acids: CSARSVAGAYEQYF. CDR3 bases: TGCAGTGCTAGATCGGTGGCAGGGGCCTACGAGCAGTACTTC.

This clonotype was detected only a few times. The chain links TRBV19 to TRBJ2-2; D unresolved. The CDR3 spans 13 residues. Germline V lookup: CDR1 LNHDA, CDR2 SQIVND (reference sequence). V lost 3 bases to trimming and J lost 4 bases, with 6 bases between them. CDR3 protein: CASSIHSTGELFF. In DNA, the CDR3 is TGTGCCAGTAGTATCCATTCCACCGGGGAGCTGTTTTTT.

This rearrangement joins TRBV19 to TRBJ2-3; D remains ambiguous. Germline V gene sequence: CDR1 LNHDA, CDR2 SQIVND (reference sequence). The CDR3 loop spans 11 amino acids. Trimming removed 8 bases at V and 2 bases at J, with 5 bases between. The DNA for the CDR3 is TGTGCCAGTCAATACACAGATACGCAGTATTTT. Protein sequence: CASQYTDTQYF.

Comment on this clonotype: This could be a read error, since a much larger clone is one nucleotide away. The chain links TRBV9 to TRBJ1-1; D gene uncertain. V lost 0 bases to trimming and J lost 0 bases, with 9 bases between them. CDR3 size: 15 residues. Germline assignment: CDR1 SGDLS and CDR2 YYNGEE. The CDR3 region is CASSVVEVMNTEAFF. In DNA form, the CDR3 reads TGTGCCAGCAGCGTAGTAGAGGTTATGAACACTGAAGCTTTCTTT.

In its sample, this clonotype was seen many times. The J gene is TRBJ1-1, the V gene TRBV29-1; TRBD1 might be the D (5 bases). V lost 7 bases to trimming and J lost 6 bases, with 15 bases between them. The germline CDR1 and CDR2 sequences are SQVTM and ANQGSEA. The CDR3 is 12 amino acids. Here the CDR3 reads CSEMPGMAEAFF. Written as DNA, the CDR3 is TGCAGCGAGATGCCAGGGATGGCTGAAGCTTTCTTT. Using reference TRBV29-1 and TRBJ1-1 for the parts outside the CDR3, the full variable domain is SAVISQKPSRDICQRGTSLTIQCQVDSQVTMMFWYRQQPGQSLTLIATANQGSEATYESGFVIDKFPISRPNLTFSTLTVSNMSPEDSSIYLCSEMPGMAEAFFGQGTRLTVV.

Comments on this clonotype: Possible read error: a much larger clone is one base away. The chain couples TRBV5-6 to TRBJ2-7, with 11 bases identical to TRBD2. The CDR3 runs 15 residues. CDR1 is SGHDT and CDR2 is YYEEEE in the germline V gene. The CDR3 reads CASSWGLAAAYGQYF. As DNA, the CDR3 is TGTGCCAGCAGCTGGGGACTAGCGGCCGCCTACGGGCAGTACTTC.

This chain uses TRBV19 with TRBJ1-4; unclear D gene. The CDR3 sequence is 14 residues long. Germline CDR1 reads LNHDA; CDR2 reads SQIVND (reference sequence). With 5 bases removed from V and 3 bases from J, the gap between germline ends came to 10 bases. This CDR3 reads CASSAQRSNEKLFF. CDR3 DNA: TGTGCCAGTAGTGCCCAACGTTCTAATGAAAAACTGTTTTTT.

Notes on this clonotype: A much larger clone is a single base away; this may be a read error. DNA of the CDR3: TGTGCCAGCAGCTTAAGTCGGGGGACGGAGACCCAGTACTTC. Translating it yields CASSLSRGTETQYF. This sequence joins TRBV7-9 and TRBJ2-5; weak D call: TRBD2 (6 bases). Germline CDR1 SEHNR, CDR2 FQNEAQ (reference sequence). Trimming pared 2 bases from V and 5 bases from J, leaving 12 bases between. The CDR3 length is 14 residues.

This clonotype was observed many times. The V call is TRBV27, the J call TRBJ2-7; D remains ambiguous. Germline V CDR1 and CDR2: MNHEY, SMNVEV (reference sequence). The V end was cut by 3 bases, the J end by 2 bases, with 11 bases between. This CDR3 spans 14 amino acids. CDR3 bases: TGTGCCAGCAGTTTCGGGCCTGGGGCCTACGAGCAGTACTTC. Its protein product is CASSFGPGAYEQYF.

The count of this clonotype is one. One end of the junction is discordant with germline, which a read error may explain. In DNA form, the CDR3 reads TGCGGTGCTAGAGCAAGCCTCTCCTACGAGCAGTACTTC. Its translation is CGARASLSYEQYF. The chain carries TRBV20-1 and TRBJ2-7, with D unclear. CDR3 length equals 13 residues. Germline V gene lookup returns CDR1 DFQATT and CDR2 SNEGSKA (reference sequence).

At least ten counts were recorded for this clonotype. The chain couples TRBV7-9 to TRBJ2-7; D perhaps matches TRBD1 (7 bases). CDR3 length: 16 residues. Between the trimmed V and J ends, which lost 5 bases and 2 bases, there was a span of 19 bases. CDR1 is SEHNR, CDR2 FQNEAQ, per germline (reference sequence). The DNA of the CDR3 is TGTGCCAGCAGCCCTCGTGTAGGAGGGGGCACCTACGAGCAGTACTTC. Translating it yields CASSPRVGGGTYEQYF.

This rearrangement joins TRBV7-6 to TRBJ2-7, with 9 bases identical to TRBD1. Germline V lookup: CDR1 SGHVS, CDR2 FNYEAQ. The CDR3 spans 16 residues. V gave up 2 bases and J gave up 7 bases; unmatched junction bases: 12. The CDR3 loop is CASSLRGQGNLREQYF. CDR3 DNA: TGTGCCAGCAGCTTACGGGGACAGGGTAATTTGAGGGAGCAGTACTTC.

CDR3: CASSQAGGAKNEQFF. The CDR3 DNA follows: TGTGCCAGCAGTCAAGCGGGGGGCGCGAAGAATGAGCAGTTCTTC. The chain recombines TRBV7-9 with TRBJ2-1, with 9 bases fitting TRBD2. Losses at the gene ends were 6 bases for V and 7 bases for J; bases not matched to a gene: 10. This CDR3 spans 15 amino acids. Germline V lookup: CDR1 SEHNR, CDR2 FQNEAQ (reference sequence).

With regard to this clonotype: A clone one base away is much larger, so this may be a read error. J is TRBJ2-7 and V is TRBV20-1; D is unclear. Trimming shortened V by 0 bases and J by 6 bases, and 24 bases separated the two germline ends. The CDR3 runs 17 residues. The V gene's germline CDR1 is DFQATT and CDR2 SNEGSKA (reference sequence). CDR3 in DNA: TGCAGTGCTAGAGATCGATCCCCGGAACTACGGGCATCCGAGCAGTACTTC. It is translated as CSARDRSPELRASEQYF.

This clonotype was detected a few times. V is TRBV12-3 or TRBV12-4 and J is TRBJ2-2; D uncertain. Trimming pared 5 bases from V and 7 bases from J, leaving 8 bases between. CDR3 size: 12 residues. Here the CDR3 DNA reads TGTGCCAGCAGTCACAGTCTCGGGGAGCTGTTTTTT. Translated, it gives CASSHSLGELFF.

The chain recombines TRBV5-1 with TRBJ2-7; TRBD1 aligns across 8 bases. Trimming took 4 bases from V and 0 from J; bases not matched to a gene: 12. This CDR3 is built from 17 residues. Germline CDR1 is SGHRS and CDR2 is YFSETQ. The CDR3 region has the DNA TGCGCCAGCAGCGGAGACCCCGGGACAGGCCTCTCCTACGAGCAGTACTTC. Its protein is CASSGDPGTGLSYEQYF.

Remarks on this clonotype: Since a much larger clone is just one base distant, this may be a read error. The V and J genes are TRBV6-2 or TRBV6-3 and TRBJ2-7; 7 positions agree with TRBD2. This CDR3 has 13 amino acids. CDR1 MNHEY and CDR2 SVGEGT come from the germline V gene. The CDR3 nucleotides are TGTGCCGGCAGCAACGGGAGGTCGAACGAGCAGTACTTC. Encoded protein: CAGSNGRSNEQYF.

This chain connects TRBV4-1 to TRBJ2-7; possible D gene TRBD2, 6 bases. CDR3 length: 17 residues. Trimming removed 0 bases at V and 2 bases at J, with 17 bases between. Germline V gene data show CDR1 as MGHRA and CDR2 as YSYEKL. The CDR3 reads CASSQEARTGGTYEQYF. CDR3 sequence (DNA): TGCGCCAGCAGCCAAGAAGCAAGAACAGGAGGGACCTACGAGCAGTACTTC.

The chain joins TRBV7-9 to TRBJ2-1, with 8 nucleotides matching TRBD2. This CDR3 is built from 15 residues. The germline V gene encodes CDR1 SEHNR and CDR2 FQNEAQ (reference sequence). V gave up 5 bases and J gave up 7 bases; unmatched junction bases: 10. The CDR3 spells CASSDLGTRANEQFF. The CDR3 coding sequence is TGTGCCAGCAGCGATTTGGGGACTAGAGCGAATGAGCAGTTCTTC.